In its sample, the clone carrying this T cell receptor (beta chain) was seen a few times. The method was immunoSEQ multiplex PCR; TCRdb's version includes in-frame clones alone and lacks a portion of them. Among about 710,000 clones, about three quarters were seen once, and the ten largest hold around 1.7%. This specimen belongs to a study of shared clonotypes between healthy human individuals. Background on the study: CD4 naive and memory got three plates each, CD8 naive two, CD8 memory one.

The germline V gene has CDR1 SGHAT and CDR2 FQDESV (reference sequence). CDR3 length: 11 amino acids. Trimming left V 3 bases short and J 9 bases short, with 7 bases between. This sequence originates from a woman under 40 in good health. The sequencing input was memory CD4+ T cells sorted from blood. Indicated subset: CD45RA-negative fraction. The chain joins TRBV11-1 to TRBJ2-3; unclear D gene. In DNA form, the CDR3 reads TGTGCCAGCAGCTTTGGTAGCACGCAGTATTTT. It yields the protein CASSFGSTQYF.